These T cell receptor beta chains were read from a single sample in a study of Ad26.COV2.S vaccination and SARS-CoV-2 variants. Here immunoSEQ multiplex PCR was the method, and the copy in TCRdb shows in-frame clones only, minus some. The sample records hundreds of thousands of clones, about 88% being singletons. This specimen consisted of peripheral blood, obtained in a trial of Ad26.COV2.S vaccine versus placebo. These receptors originate from a person between 18 and 65 years old who received the Ad26.COV2.S COVID-19 vaccine or a placebo. Each CDR3 is given with its conserved first and last residue. Each record gives: D gene, V gene, clone size, J gene, CDR3 DNA, CDR3 protein. D genes are given only for firm matches. Not every row has a clone size; where given, it reads once, few, many or a size class.

>NA|TRBV2|NA|TRBJ2-5
TGTGCCAGCAGTGACGTTGGGAAAGAGACCCAGTACTTC
CASSDVGKETQYF
>NA|TRBV7-3|NA|TRBJ2-7
TGTGCCAGCAGCTTCGAAGGGGGCTACGAGCAGTACTTC
CASSFEGGYEQYF
>NA|TRBV2|NA|TRBJ2-1
TGTGCCAGCAGTGAGGTCCTAGCCTACAATGAGCAGTTCTTC
CASSEVLAYNEQFF
>TRBD1|TRBV3-1/TRBV3-2|few|TRBJ1-2
TGTGCCAGCAGCCACACCTCGGGACAGGGAGTCTATGGCTACACCTTC
CASSHTSGQGVYGYTF
>NA|TRBV5-6|NA|TRBJ2-7
TGTGCCAGCAGCTTTGGCGGGTACGAGCAGTACTTC
CASSFGGYEQYF
>TRBD1|TRBV6-2/TRBV6-3|NA|TRBJ2-5
TGTGCCAGCAGTCACCCGGACAGGGGGGTACAAGAGACCCAGTACTTC
CASSHPDRGVQETQYF
>TRBD1|TRBV4-1|few|TRBJ1-5
TGCGCCAGCAGCCAGGACAGGGGAAGTCAGCCCCAGCATTTT
CASSQDRGSQPQHF
>NA|TRBV11-2|NA|TRBJ2-5
TGTGCCAGCAGCTTAGTCGGACAAGACCAAGAGACCCAGTACTTC
CASSLVGQDQETQYF
>TRBD1|TRBV9|NA|TRBJ1-4
TGTGCCAGCAGCGCTGACAGGGGAGCTAATGAAAAACTGTTTTTT
CASSADRGANEKLFF
>NA|TRBV13|NA|TRBJ2-6
TGTGCCAGCAGCCCCCCCTCCTCTGGGGCCAACGTCCTGACTTTC
CASSPPSSGANVLTF
>NA|TRBV30|NA|TRBJ1-1
TGTGCCTGGAACCGGGATCGGACTGAAGCTTTCTTT
CAWNRDRTEAFF
>NA|TRBV6-5|NA|TRBJ1-5
TGTGCCAGCGGGTTGGATCAGCCCCAGCATTTT
CASGLDQPQHF
>NA|TRBV7-2|NA|TRBJ1-1
TGTGCCAGCAGCCCCGGGACACCAAGCCCTGAAGCTTTCTTT
CASSPGTPSPEAFF
>TRBD1|TRBV5-1|NA|TRBJ1-5
TGCGCCAGCAGCTTCGGACCAGGGGGAGGACCGAATCAGCCCCAGCATTTT
CASSFGPGGGPNQPQHF